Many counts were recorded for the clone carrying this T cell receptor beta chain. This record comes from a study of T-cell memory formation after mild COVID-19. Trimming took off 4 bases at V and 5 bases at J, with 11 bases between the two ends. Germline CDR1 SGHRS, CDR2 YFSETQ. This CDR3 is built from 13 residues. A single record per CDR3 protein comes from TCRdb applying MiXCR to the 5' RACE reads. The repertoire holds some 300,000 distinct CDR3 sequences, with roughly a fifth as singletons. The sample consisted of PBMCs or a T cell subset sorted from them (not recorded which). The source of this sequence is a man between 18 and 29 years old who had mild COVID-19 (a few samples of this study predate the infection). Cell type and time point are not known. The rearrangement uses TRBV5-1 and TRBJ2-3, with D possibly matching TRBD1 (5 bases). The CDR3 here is CASSPFTGDTQYF. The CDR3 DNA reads TGCGCCAGCAGCCCCTTCACAGGAGATACGCAGTATTTT. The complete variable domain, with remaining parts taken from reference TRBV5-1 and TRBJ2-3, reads KAGVTQTPRYLIKTRGQQVTLSCSPISGHRSVSWYQQTPGQGLQFLFEYFSETQRNKGNFPGRFSGRQFSNSRSEMNVSTLELGDSALYLCASSPFTGDTQYFGPGTRLTVL.